One and the same sample provided the 23 T cell receptor beta chains below, sequenced in a study of cytomegalovirus exposure and HLA in healthy donors. PCR employed 60 Vbeta and 13 Jbeta primers. The method was immunoSEQ multiplex PCR; TCRdb's version includes in-frame clones alone and lacks a portion of them. The sample gives some 200,000 clones, 65% to 85% of which show up once; 0.71% is in the top ten. Sequenced sample: PBMCs. These receptors all come from a boy aged 2 to 10 in good health and CMV-seronegative.

This chain joins TRBV4-2 and TRBJ2-1; TRBD2 aligns across 7 bases. The germline V gene has CDR1 LGHNA and CDR2 YNFKEQ. The CDR3 runs to 17 residues. J gave up 0 bases and V 0 bases, and 5 bases lay outside the gene matches. The CDR3 is CASSQDLGGSSYNEQFF. CDR3 bases: TGTGCCAGCAGCCAAGATCTGGGCGGGAGCTCCTACAATGAGCAGTTCTTC.

The chain employs TRBV7-9 and TRBJ1-1; 7 bases are a match to TRBD1. V shed 4 bases, J shed 0 bases, and the junction held 5 bases outside the gene matches. The CDR3 sequence is 15 residues long. The germline V gene has CDR1 SEHNR and CDR2 FQNEAQ (reference sequence). The CDR3 nucleotides read TGTGCCAGCAGCTCTGTGGGACAGATGAACACTGAAGCTTTCTTT. Translated, it gives CASSSVGQMNTEAFF. The full variable domain, with the rest looked up from reference TRBV7-9 and TRBJ1-1, is DTGVSQNPRHKITKRGQNVTFRCDPISEHNRLYWYRQTLGQGPEFLTYFQNEAQLEKSRLLSDRFSAERPKGSFSTLEIQRTEQGDSAMYLCASSSVGQMNTEAFFGQGTRLTVV.

The rearrangement joins TRBV7-9 to TRBJ2-2, with D uncertain. The CDR3 is 13 amino acids. CDR1 is SEHNR, CDR2 FQNEAQ, per germline (reference sequence). V was cut by 5 bases and J by 0 bases, with 4 bases left in between. The chain's CDR3 is CASSPSNTGELFF. For the CDR3, the DNA is TGTGCCAGCAGCCCCTCGAACACCGGGGAGCTGTTTTTT.

This clone has a single count. The chain combines TRBV30 with TRBJ2-5; D might be TRBD2 (5 bases). This CDR3 region has 13 residues. The V and J ends lost 2 bases and 2 bases respectively, with 9 bases between them. From germline, CDR1 is GTSNPN and CDR2 SVGIG (reference sequence). The CDR3 loop is CAWSLGVQETQYF. As DNA, the CDR3 is TGTGCCTGGAGTCTCGGGGTTCAAGAGACCCAGTACTTC.

This rearrangement joins TRBV6-1 to TRBJ1-1; D is uncertain. The germline CDR1 and CDR2 sequences are MNHNS and SASEGT. The CDR3 consists of 13 residues. V gave up 8 bases and J gave up 0 bases, with 10 bases separating them. The CDR3 region is CASGLWMNTEAFF. The CDR3 DNA reads as TGTGCCAGCGGGCTTTGGATGAACACTGAAGCTTTCTTT.

The genes are TRBV5-4 and TRBJ2-5, with D possibly being TRBD2 (6 bases). The J call may be wrong; the DNA end is better matched by TRBJ2-7. The CDR3 runs to 15 residues. Germline assignment: CDR1 SGHNT and CDR2 YYREEE (reference sequence). The CDR3 DNA is TGTGCCAGCAGCTTGGGTCGGGGACTCTCCTACGAGCAGTACTTC. Translation: CASSLGRGLSYEQYF.

The CDR3 DNA follows: TGTGCCAGCAGCTTAGTTCAGGGGGAATCTTCACCCCTCCACTTT. Translated, it gives CASSLVQGESSPLHF. This chain connects TRBV7-9 to TRBJ1-6; the match to TRBD1 covers 7 bases. In germline, CDR1 is SEHNR, CDR2 FQNEAQ (reference sequence). CDR3 length: 15 residues. J gave up 9 bases and V 1 base, and 6 bases lay outside the gene matches.

This sequence joins TRBV6-5 and TRBJ2-5; 8 nucleotides match TRBD2. This CDR3 contains 14 residues. Per the germline V gene, CDR1 is MNHEY and CDR2 is SVGAGI. The J segment lost 5 bases and the V segment lost 2 bases, leaving 4 bases of the junction unmatched. Written as DNA, the CDR3 is TGTGCCAGCAGTTACGGACTAGCCTTGGAGACCCAGTACTTC. The encoded protein is CASSYGLALETQYF.

The chain is built from TRBV7-4 and TRBJ1-4; D gene ambiguous. Per germline, CDR1 SGHVT and CDR2 SQSDAQ. The CDR3 covers 18 residues. V was pared by 7 bases and J by 0 bases, with 21 bases between. Here the CDR3 reads CASNLFMGINATNEKLFF. DNA of the CDR3: TGTGCCAGCAACTTGTTTATGGGCATCAATGCAACTAATGAAAAACTGTTTTTT.

The chain recombines TRBV7-9 with TRBJ2-7; 7 bases line up with TRBD1. Germline V gives CDR1 SEHNR, CDR2 FQNEAQ (reference sequence). CDR3 length: 13 amino acids. V trimming: 5 bases; J trimming: 4 bases; junction bases outside the gene matches: 5. CDR3 coding DNA: TGTGCCAGCAGCCCCCCAGGGGGATACGAGCAGTACTTC. This codes for CASSPPGGYEQYF.

V and J are TRBV19 and TRBJ1-1, with 11 positions matching TRBD1. This CDR3 spans 15 amino acids. Germline CDR1 LNHDA, CDR2 SQIVND (reference sequence). Trimming at V came to 4 bases and at J to 3 bases, leaving 4 bases not matched to a gene. The CDR3 spells CASSNGQGAHTEAFF. The CDR3 DNA sequence: TGTGCCAGTAGTAACGGACAGGGGGCCCACACTGAAGCTTTCTTT.

The CDR3 nucleotides are TGCGCCAGCAGCTTGGGGTCCAGCGGGAGTTCAACGTGGGCAGATACGCAGTATTTT. Translating gives CASSLGSSGSSTWADTQYF. The V gene is TRBV5-1, the J gene TRBJ2-3; TRBD2 matches at 8 bases. V lost 0 bases to trimming and J lost 4 bases; unmatched junction nucleotides: 16. This CDR3 contains 19 residues. Germline CDR1 and CDR2: SGHRS and YFSETQ.

In this sample, this clone turned up a few times. The genes are TRBV19 and TRBJ1-4; D gene ambiguous. The ends were cut back, 4 bases at V and 7 bases at J, with 4 bases in the middle. Germline V gene sequence: CDR1 LNHDA, CDR2 SQIVND (reference sequence). The CDR3 has 11 amino acids. CDR3 amino acids: CASSSGEKLFF. In nucleotides, the CDR3 is TGTGCCAGTAGTAGCGGTGAAAAACTGTTTTTT.

J is TRBJ2-3 and V is TRBV28; the D gene is possibly TRBD2 (6 bases). The germline V gene encodes CDR1 MDHEN and CDR2 SYDVKM. The CDR3 loop spans 12 amino acids. Trimming removed 6 bases at V and 10 bases at J, with 14 bases between. The CDR3 reads CASSLGGTPQYF. The CDR3 DNA follows: TGTGCCAGCAGCCTCGGCGGGACCCCGCAGTATTTT. Full variable domain (outside the CDR3, taken from reference TRBV28 and TRBJ2-3): DVKVTQSSRYLVKRTGEKVFLECVQDMDHENMFWYRQDPGLGLRLIYFSYDVKMKEKGDIPEGYSVSREKKERFSLILESASTNQTSMYLCASSLGGTPQYFGPGTRLTVL.

The rearrangement links TRBV7-3 to TRBJ2-6; 9 bases line up with TRBD1. Germline CDR1 SGHTA, CDR2 FQGTGA. The CDR3 has 15 amino acids. Trimming at V came to 5 bases and at J to 4 bases, leaving 3 bases not matched to a gene. The CDR3 bases are TGTGCCAGCAGCCACGGGACAGGGGGGGCCAACGTCCTGACTTTC. It specifies CASSHGTGGANVLTF. Drawing the rest from reference TRBV7-3 and TRBJ2-6, the complete variable domain is GAGVSQTPSNKVTEKGKYVELRCDPISGHTALYWYRQSLGQGPEFLIYFQGTGAADDSGLPNDRFFAVRPEGSVSTLKIQRTERGDSAVYLCASSHGTGGANVLTFGAGSRLTVL.

The chain is built from TRBV25-1 and TRBJ1-5; D is possibly TRBD1 (6 bases). Germline V CDR1 and CDR2: MGHDK, SYGVNS. This CDR3 is 16 amino acids long. V lost 1 base to trimming and J lost 2 bases, with 12 bases between them. The CDR3 spells CASSESGRGGNQPQHF. The CDR3 nucleotides are TGTGCCAGCAGTGAATCTGGCAGGGGAGGCAATCAGCCCCAGCATTTT.

The chain links TRBV29-1 to TRBJ2-3; the match to TRBD2 covers 10 bases. This CDR3 contains 15 residues. Germline CDR1 and CDR2: SQVTM and ANQGSEA. J gave up 3 bases and V 5 bases, and 8 bases lay outside the gene matches. The CDR3 nucleotides are TGCAGCGTTCCCCCGACTAGCGGGTCAACAGATACGCAGTATTTT. Translating gives CSVPPTSGSTDTQYF.

The gene calls are TRBV18 and TRBJ2-3, with TRBD2 matching 14 bases. Trimming took 1 base from V and 3 from J; bases not matched to a gene: 3. The germline V gene encodes CDR1 KGHSH and CDR2 LQKENI. The length of the CDR3 is 17 residues. CDR3 nucleotide sequence: TGTGCCAGCTCACCACAGAGACTAGCGGGAGGGACAGATACGCAGTATTTT. Encoded protein: CASSPQRLAGGTDTQYF.

The V call is TRBV27, the J call TRBJ2-7, with 8 bases that match TRBD1. Germline V gives CDR1 MNHEY, CDR2 SMNVEV (reference sequence). The CDR3 runs 14 residues. The V gene end was trimmed by 6 bases and the J gene end by 2 bases; junction bases not matched to a gene: 6. The CDR3 loop is CASRMDREAYEQYF. The CDR3 DNA reads as TGTGCCAGCAGAATGGACAGGGAAGCCTACGAGCAGTACTTC.

This clone has only a few counts. The chain employs TRBV7-8 and TRBJ2-7; tentative D call: TRBD2 (6 bases). V lost 5 bases and J lost 7, with 21 bases in between. Germline CDR1 is SGHVS and CDR2 is FQNEAQ. The CDR3 runs 15 residues. The CDR3 coding sequence is TGTGCCAGCAGCCCTCGGGACGGGGGATTATCGGAGCAGTACTTC. Translation: CASSPRDGGLSEQYF.

CDR3: CASRVRSLPDTQYF. The DNA of the CDR3 is TGTGCCAGCAGGGTAAGGAGCCTCCCCGATACGCAGTATTTT. The chain recombines TRBV27 with TRBJ2-3; D is uncertain. Between the trimmed V and J ends, which lost 6 bases and 6 bases, there was a span of 16 bases. The germline CDR1 and CDR2 sequences are MNHEY and SMNVEV (reference sequence). CDR3 length: 14 residues.

The chain carries TRBV7-6 and TRBJ2-7; 8 nucleotides line up with TRBD1. Trimming removed 3 bases from V and 5 bases from J; junction bases left unmatched: 6. Germline V gene lookup returns CDR1 SGHVS and CDR2 FNYEAQ. This CDR3 is built from 14 residues. The CDR3 DNA is TGTGCCAGCAGCTTGGGCAGGGGGCCTCACGAGCAGTACTTC. Amino acids: CASSLGRGPHEQYF.

V and J are TRBV20-1 and TRBJ2-7; D ambiguous. CDR3 size: 11 residues. Germline V CDR1 and CDR2: DFQATT, SNEGSKA (reference sequence). Trimming shortened V by 6 bases and J by 1 base, and 7 bases separated the two germline ends. The CDR3 DNA reads TGCAGTGCCCCCTTTTCCTACGAGCAGTACTTC. Translation: CSAPFSYEQYF.